Presented here are 29 T cell receptor beta chains from one specimen sequenced in a study of OX40 agonist ivuxolimab in advanced cancers. Only in-frame clones appear in the TCRdb table, and some are missing; sequencing was by immunoSEQ multiplex PCR. Altogether over 25,000 clones are present, approximately 85% being singletons, with the ten largest covering around 50%. The sequences come from CD4+ or CD8+ T cells sorted from blood, collected in a trial of the OX40 agonist ivuxolimab. Source of these receptors: an adult with an advanced solid tumor such as melanoma, head and neck, liver or kidney cancer.

The genes are TRBV27 and TRBJ2-5; TRBD2 agrees at 9 bases. J gave up 1 base and V 7 bases, and 10 bases lay outside the gene matches. This CDR3 comprises 16 residues. The germline gives CDR1 MNHEY, CDR2 SMNVEV (reference sequence). Here the CDR3 DNA reads TGTGCCAGCACTCATGTCGGTAGCGGGGGCCAAGAGACCCAGTACTTC. Translating it yields CASTHVGSGGQETQYF.

The gene calls are TRBV18 and TRBJ2-5; no clear D gene. CDR3 length: 16 amino acids. Trimming cost V 0 bases and J 5 bases, with 16 bases left between them. Germline V CDR1 and CDR2: KGHSH, LQKENI. The CDR3 spells CASSPPIGYSAETQYF. Here the CDR3 DNA reads TGTGCCAGCTCACCACCAATAGGCTACTCTGCCGAGACCCAGTACTTC.

As DNA, the CDR3 is TGTGCCAGCAGTTCCACCCGGGGGGGCAGGCACGAGCAGTACTTC. Protein product: CASSSTRGGRHEQYF. The chain employs TRBV6-5 and TRBJ2-7; 8 bases are shared with TRBD2. Germline CDR1 MNHEY, CDR2 SVGAGI. The CDR3 has 15 amino acids. V gave up 4 bases and J gave up 5 bases; unmatched junction bases: 10.

The chain recombines TRBV9 with TRBJ2-1; no reliable D call. Germline-derived CDR1 and CDR2 are SGDLS and YYNGEE. The CDR3 length is 14 residues. The V and J ends lost 0 bases and 0 bases respectively, with 4 bases between them. CDR3 bases: TGTGCCAGCAGCGTAGGCGGCTCCTACAATGAGCAGTTCTTC. The encoded protein is CASSVGGSYNEQFF.

The J gene is TRBJ2-1, the V gene TRBV27; no definite D call. The CDR3 covers 12 residues. Germline CDR1 MNHEY, CDR2 SMNVEV (reference sequence). Trimming took 0 bases from V and 7 from J, leaving 4 bases between them. CDR3 nucleotide sequence: TGTGCCAGCAGTTTATCCGGAAATGAGCAGTTCTTC. Its protein is CASSLSGNEQFF.

The chain is built from TRBV2 and TRBJ2-5; 9 bases align to TRBD2. Germline V gene lookup returns CDR1 SNHLY and CDR2 FYNNEI. The CDR3 extends over 14 amino acids. V shed 3 bases, J shed 5 bases, and the junction held 4 bases outside the gene matches. The CDR3 nucleotides are TGTGCCAGCAGTGATATAGCGGGAGTGGAGACCCAGTACTTC. It yields the protein CASSDIAGVETQYF.

The V call is TRBV30, the J call TRBJ2-7, with 7 nucleotides matching TRBD1. Trimming at V came to 4 bases and at J to 1 base, leaving 16 bases not matched to a gene. CDR3 length equals 17 residues. CDR1 and CDR2 (germline): GTSNPN, SVGIG (reference sequence). The CDR3 loop reads CAWKVSPSGQASYEQYF. In DNA form, the CDR3 reads TGTGCCTGGAAGGTATCTCCATCAGGACAGGCTTCCTACGAGCAGTACTTC.

The J gene is TRBJ2-3, the V gene TRBV7-3; 7 bases are a match to TRBD1. This CDR3 is 16 amino acids long. Germline V gene sequence: CDR1 SGHTA, CDR2 FQGTGA. The junction had 10 bases not matched to a gene; V was cut back by 5 bases and J by 2 bases. This chain's CDR3 is CASSPSTGKNTDTQYF. For the CDR3, the DNA is TGTGCCAGCAGCCCTTCGACAGGGAAGAACACAGATACGCAGTATTTT.

The chain links TRBV30 to TRBJ2-3, with D possibly called TRBD1 or TRBD2 (7 bases each). This CDR3 is 15 amino acids long. Trimming shortened V by 1 base and J by 3 bases, and 14 bases separated the two germline ends. Germline loops: CDR1 GTSNPN, CDR2 SVGIG (reference sequence). CDR3 residues: CAWSEGQGGTDTQYF. The CDR3 nucleotides read TGTGCCTGGAGTGAAGGGCAGGGGGGGACAGATACGCAGTATTTT.

The V gene is TRBV7-9, the J gene TRBJ2-5; tentative D call: TRBD1 (6 bases). The CDR3 spans 13 residues. Trimming took off 5 bases at V and 4 bases at J, with 11 bases between the two ends. Germline V gives CDR1 SEHNR, CDR2 FQNEAQ (reference sequence). CDR3 DNA sequence: TGTGCCAGCAGCCCCAGGGGTCGAGAGACCCAGTACTTC. Its protein is CASSPRGRETQYF.

This clone was found once. The chain is built from TRBV29-1 and TRBJ2-3, with D hard to call. Germline V gene sequence: CDR1 SQVTM, CDR2 ANQGSEA. CDR3 length: 14 amino acids. Trimming took 5 bases from V and 2 from J, leaving 14 bases between them. CDR3 nucleotides: TGCAGCGTTTGGTGGGGTTCCCTCACAGATACGCAGTATTTT. This translates into CSVWWGSLTDTQYF.

The chain combines TRBV2 with TRBJ2-7; TRBD2 matches at 7 bases. The CDR3 covers 14 residues. The germline V gene has CDR1 SNHLY and CDR2 FYNNEI. V lost 7 bases and J lost 5; bases outside the gene matches: 11. CDR3 nucleotide sequence: TGTGCCAGCAAGGGCCTGGGGGGGGAGAACGAGCAGTACTTC. Translated, it gives CASKGLGGENEQYF.

A single count supports this clone. The chain couples TRBV15 to TRBJ2-5; no reliable D call. Germline CDR1 and CDR2: LNHNV and YYDKDF (reference sequence). The CDR3 sequence is 14 residues long. V lost 1 base and J 3 bases, leaving 9 bases between the germline ends. CDR3 nucleotides: TGTGCCACCAGCAGAGCTCACAGCAAAGAGACCCAGTACTTC. Translation gives CATSRAHSKETQYF.

The chain recombines TRBV7-3 with TRBJ2-3, with a possible D match to TRBD2 (5 bases). The V end lost 4 bases, the J end lost 6 bases, and 14 bases lay between the germline ends. The CDR3 is made up of 14 amino acids. CDR1 SGHTA and CDR2 FQGTGA come from the germline V gene. CDR3 sequence (DNA): TGTGCCAGCAGCTCTATAGGAGTAGCGGATACGCAGTATTTT. Protein: CASSSIGVADTQYF.

This chain uses TRBV6-6 with TRBJ1-6; a weak D match, TRBD1 (5 bases). Germline V gives CDR1 MNHNY, CDR2 SVGAGI (reference sequence). Trimming left V 5 bases short and J 6 bases short, with 11 bases between. The CDR3 is made up of 14 amino acids. CDR3 loop: CASSKGVGNSPLHF. CDR3 DNA sequence: TGTGCCAGCAGTAAAGGGGTGGGTAATTCACCCCTCCACTTT.

This chain uses TRBV19 with TRBJ1-5; D gene unclear. The CDR3 consists of 14 residues. Germline lookup yields CDR1 LNHDA and CDR2 SQIVND (reference sequence). V was trimmed by 6 bases and J by 3 bases, leaving 12 bases between them. The CDR3 loop reads CASSEGWINQPQHF. The CDR3 nucleotides read TGTGCCAGTAGCGAAGGGTGGATCAATCAGCCCCAGCATTTT. Variable domain in full (rest from reference TRBV19 and TRBJ1-5): DGGITQSPKYLFRKEGQNVTLSCEQNLNHDAMYWYRQDPGQGLRLIYYSQIVNDFQKGDIAEGYSVSREKKESFPLTVTSAQKNPTAFYLCASSEGWINQPQHFGDGTRLSIL.

V usage is TRBV30 and J usage is TRBJ2-5; 11 positions agree with TRBD2. CDR3 length: 15 residues. V lost 0 bases to trimming and J lost 7 bases; unmatched junction nucleotides: 7. Germline V gene data show CDR1 as GTSNPN and CDR2 as SVGIG (reference sequence). CDR3 protein: CAWSVGLAGGGTQYF. The CDR3 nucleotides read TGTGCCTGGAGTGTAGGGCTAGCGGGGGGTGGGACCCAGTACTTC.

The chain uses TRBV6-4 and TRBJ2-1; 8 nucleotides match TRBD1. The CDR3 length is 12 residues. V dropped 8 bases and J dropped 4; count of bases not matched to a gene: 1. CDR1 and CDR2 (germline): MRHNA, SNTAGT. The CDR3 coding sequence is TGTGCCAGCCGGGACAGGTACAATGAGCAGTTCTTC. It specifies CASRDRYNEQFF.

The V gene is TRBV28, the J gene TRBJ1-1; no definite D call. The CDR3 is made up of 12 amino acids. The V end was cut by 3 bases, the J end by 5 bases, with 7 bases between. The germline gives CDR1 MDHEN, CDR2 SYDVKM. The CDR3 region is CASSFVVTEAFF. The CDR3 DNA is TGTGCCAGCAGTTTTGTAGTGACTGAAGCTTTCTTT.

The chain uses TRBV4-1 and TRBJ2-1; perhaps TRBD2 as D (6 bases). Germline CDR1 and CDR2: MGHRA and YSYEKL. This CDR3 is built from 14 residues. V was cut by 5 bases and J by 3 bases, with 11 bases left in between. CDR3 amino acids: CASSLSTSYNEQFF. In DNA, the CDR3 is TGCGCCAGCAGCTTATCGACTAGCTACAATGAGCAGTTCTTC.

This clone was seen only once. The chain joins TRBV20-1 to TRBJ1-2; D possibly corresponds to TRBD1 (6 bases). The CDR3 covers 11 residues. V was clipped by 4 bases and J by 6 bases, with 9 bases between them. Germline-derived CDR1 and CDR2 are DFQATT and SNEGSKA (reference sequence). The CDR3 nucleotides are TGCAGTGCTATAACAGGGAATGGCTACACCTTC. Translation gives CSAITGNGYTF.

This chain connects TRBV2 to TRBJ1-4; tentatively, D is TRBD1 (6 bases). This CDR3 is built from 18 residues. Germline CDR1 and CDR2: SNHLY and FYNNEI. Trimming took 4 bases from V and 1 from J, leaving 19 bases between them. In DNA, the CDR3 is TGTGCCAGCAGTGGGGGTTTTTTTGGGGGCGAAACTAATGAAAAACTGTTTTTT. It yields the protein CASSGGFFGGETNEKLFF.

The chain combines TRBV6-5 with TRBJ2-5, with no clear D. CDR3 length: 11 amino acids. Germline CDR1 reads MNHEY; CDR2 reads SVGAGI. The V end lost 5 bases, the J end lost 6 bases, and 7 bases lay between the germline ends. In nucleotides, the CDR3 is TGTGCCAGCAGTGAAACCCAGACCCAGTACTTC. Its protein is CASSETQTQYF.

The chain couples TRBV7-9 to TRBJ2-1; D not resolved. Trimming pared 1 base from V and 8 bases from J, leaving 9 bases between. Germline CDR1 and CDR2: SEHNR and FQNEAQ (reference sequence). The CDR3 sequence is 13 residues long. CDR3 amino acids: CASSLVAGYEQFF. Written as DNA, the CDR3 is TGTGCCAGCAGCTTAGTCGCTGGGTATGAGCAGTTCTTC.

This chain joins TRBV12-5 and TRBJ2-7; tentatively, D is TRBD2 (5 bases). The V end lost 5 bases, the J end lost 2 bases, and 10 bases lay between the germline ends. This CDR3 comprises 13 residues. CDR1 is LGHNT and CDR2 is FRNRAP in the germline V gene. CDR3 nucleotides: TGTGCTAGTGGTCTGGGGAGTCCCTACGAGCAGTACTTC. This translates into CASGLGSPYEQYF.

This chain links TRBV10-3 with TRBJ2-1; perhaps TRBD2 as D (5 bases). CDR3 length equals 13 residues. Germline CDR1 is ENHRY and CDR2 is SYGVKD. V was clipped by 7 bases and J by 10 bases, with 17 bases between them. CDR3: CAITGKVVDEQFF. CDR3 nucleotide sequence: TGTGCCATCACGGGGAAGGTGGTCGACGAGCAGTTCTTC.

The V call is TRBV7-9, the J call TRBJ2-1; 10 nucleotides agree with TRBD2. With V trimmed by 1 base and J by 7 bases, 4 bases remained unmatched. The CDR3 contains 15 residues. Germline-derived CDR1 and CDR2 are SEHNR and FQNEAQ (reference sequence). In DNA, the CDR3 is TGTGCCAGCAGCTTAGAAGCGGGGGGGCCGAATGAGCAGTTCTTC. It codes for CASSLEAGGPNEQFF.

The rearrangement links TRBV20-1 to TRBJ1-2; D ambiguous. Looked up from germline, CDR1 is DFQATT and CDR2 is SNEGSKA (reference sequence). Trimming removed 4 bases from V and 0 bases from J, with 3 bases in between. The CDR3 sequence is 11 residues long. The DNA for the CDR3 is TGCAGTGCTACCTCTAACTATGGCTACACCTTC. This translates into CSATSNYGYTF.

The chain has TRBV27 and TRBJ1-4; D call uncertain. The V end lost 6 bases, the J end lost 5 bases, and 10 bases lay between the germline ends. The germline V gene encodes CDR1 MNHEY and CDR2 SMNVEV (reference sequence). The CDR3 has 13 amino acids. CDR3 nucleotides: TGTGCCAGCAGCAGTGGGCCCAATGAAAAACTGTTTTTT. Protein product: CASSSGPNEKLFF.